This passage covers 7 T cell receptor beta chains from one sample sequenced in a study of lymphopenia after photon versus proton radiotherapy. Produced via immunoSEQ multiplex PCR; TCRdb's table is partial and in-frame only. The sample consists of approximately 20,000 clones, less than 90% of them appearing once. The input for sequencing was peripheral blood, taken from a patient treated with proton-based radiotherapy. These receptors originate from a man between 65 and 85 years old with pancreatic cancer.

This rearrangement joins TRBV6-1 to TRBJ2-3, with TRBD2 matching 9 bases. This CDR3 contains 16 residues. CDR1 MNHNS and CDR2 SASEGT come from the germline V gene. V lost 3 bases, J lost 1 base, and 5 bases stayed unmatched. The DNA for the CDR3 is TGTGCCAGCAGTGAGACTAGCGGAAGACGCACAGATACGCAGTATTTT. This gives the protein CASSETSGRRTDTQYF.

V is TRBV5-1 and J is TRBJ1-1, with a possible D match to TRBD1 (6 bases). Germline V CDR1 and CDR2: SGHRS, YFSETQ. Trimming cost V 1 base and J 1 base, with 11 bases left between them. The CDR3 covers 15 residues. CDR3: CASSLSGAQNTEAFF. The CDR3 bases are TGCGCCAGCAGCTTGTCGGGGGCCCAGAACACTGAAGCTTTCTTT. The variable domain in full, with the rest retrieved from reference TRBV5-1 and TRBJ1-1, is KAGVTQTPRYLIKTRGQQVTLSCSPISGHRSVSWYQQTPGQGLQFLFEYFSETQRNKGNFPGRFSGRQFSNSRSEMNVSTLELGDSALYLCASSLSGAQNTEAFFGQGTRLTVV.

This clone occurred once. This chain links TRBV11-1 with TRBJ2-1; 9 bases match TRBD2. Germline V gives CDR1 SGHAT, CDR2 FQDESV (reference sequence). The length of the CDR3 is 14 residues. With 2 bases clipped from V and 10 bases from J, the junction kept 6 bases outside the gene matches. CDR3 sequence: CASSLYRTSVEQFF. The DNA of the CDR3 is TGTGCCAGCAGCTTATATAGGACTAGCGTAGAGCAGTTCTTC. The entire variable domain, with the rest obtained from reference TRBV11-1 and TRBJ2-1, is as follows: EAEVAQSPRYKITEKSQAVAFWCDPISGHATLYWYRQILGQGPELLVQFQDESVVDDSQLPKDRFSAERLKGVDSTLKIQPAELGDSAMYLCASSLYRTSVEQFFGPGTRLTVL.

This chain links TRBV5-1 with TRBJ2-2, with 7 bases that match TRBD1. J lost 7 bases, V lost 2 bases, and 11 bases had no gene match. The CDR3 has 16 residues. Looked up from germline, CDR1 is SGHRS and CDR2 is YFSETQ. The CDR3 spells CASSFQTGRVSGELFF. For the CDR3, the DNA is TGCGCCAGCAGCTTCCAGACAGGGCGGGTTAGCGGGGAGCTGTTTTTT. The full variable domain, with the rest looked up from reference TRBV5-1 and TRBJ2-2, is KAGVTQTPRYLIKTRGQQVTLSCSPISGHRSVSWYQQTPGQGLQFLFEYFSETQRNKGNFPGRFSGRQFSNSRSEMNVSTLELGDSALYLCASSFQTGRVSGELFFGEGSRLTVL.

The chain joins TRBV7-3 to TRBJ2-1; D is unclear. V was trimmed by 5 bases and J by 7 bases, leaving 15 bases between them. This CDR3 contains 14 residues. The germline V gene encodes CDR1 SGHTA and CDR2 FQGTGA. The chain's CDR3 is CASSPSEVGNEQFF. The CDR3 DNA is TGTGCCAGCAGCCCCTCCGAAGTGGGGAATGAGCAGTTCTTC.

The chain recombines TRBV5-6 with TRBJ2-7; a weak D match, TRBD2 (7 bases). With 4 bases removed from V and 5 bases from J, the gap between germline ends came to 16 bases. The CDR3 sequence is 14 residues long. CDR1 SGHDT and CDR2 YYEEEE come from the germline V gene. In DNA form, the CDR3 reads TGTGCCAGCAGCCCCCCCGGGGGGCTCGACGAGCAGTACTTC. The encoded protein is CASSPPGGLDEQYF.

CDR3 sequence: CSAKTGLVETQYF. The CDR3 nucleotides read TGCAGCGCCAAAACAGGGCTGGTGGAGACCCAGTACTTC. The rearrangement joins TRBV29-1 to TRBJ2-5; D perhaps matches TRBD1 (6 bases). The germline V gene encodes CDR1 SQVTM and CDR2 ANQGSEA. CDR3 length: 13 residues. Trimming took 7 bases from V and 5 from J, leaving 17 bases between them.